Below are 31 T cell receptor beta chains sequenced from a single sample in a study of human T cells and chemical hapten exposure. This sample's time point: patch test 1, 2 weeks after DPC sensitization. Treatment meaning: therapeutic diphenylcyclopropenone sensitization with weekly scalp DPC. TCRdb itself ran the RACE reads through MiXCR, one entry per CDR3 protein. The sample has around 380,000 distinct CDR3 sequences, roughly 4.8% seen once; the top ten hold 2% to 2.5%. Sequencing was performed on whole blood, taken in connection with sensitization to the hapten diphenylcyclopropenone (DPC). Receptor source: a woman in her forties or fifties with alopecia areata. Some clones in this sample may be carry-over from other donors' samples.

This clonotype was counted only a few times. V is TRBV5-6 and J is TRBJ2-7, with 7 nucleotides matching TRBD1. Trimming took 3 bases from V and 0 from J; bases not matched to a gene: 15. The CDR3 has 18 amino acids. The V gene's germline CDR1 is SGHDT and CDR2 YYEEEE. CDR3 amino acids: CASSSADLGTAASYEQYF. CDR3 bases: TGTGCCAGCAGCTCGGCAGACTTAGGGACAGCCGCCTCCTACGAGCAGTACTTC.

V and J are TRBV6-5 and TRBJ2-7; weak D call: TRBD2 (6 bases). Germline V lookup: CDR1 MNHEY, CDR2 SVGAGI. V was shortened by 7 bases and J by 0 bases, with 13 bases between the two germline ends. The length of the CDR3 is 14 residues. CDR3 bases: TGTGCCAGCACCCAGACTAGGGGCTCCTACGAGCAGTACTTC. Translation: CASTQTRGSYEQYF.

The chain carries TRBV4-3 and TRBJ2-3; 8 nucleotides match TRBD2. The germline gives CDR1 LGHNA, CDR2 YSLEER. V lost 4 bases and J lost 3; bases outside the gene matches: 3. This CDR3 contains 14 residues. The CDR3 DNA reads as TGCGCCAGCAGCCGACTAGCGACAACAGATACGCAGTATTTT. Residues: CASSRLATTDTQYF.

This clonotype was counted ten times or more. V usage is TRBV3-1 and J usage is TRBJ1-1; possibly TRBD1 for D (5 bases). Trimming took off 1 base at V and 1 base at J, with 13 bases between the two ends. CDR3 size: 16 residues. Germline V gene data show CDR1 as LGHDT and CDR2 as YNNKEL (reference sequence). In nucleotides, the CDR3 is TGTGCCAGCAGCCAAGTAAGTAGGGGATCGAACACTGAAGCTTTCTTT. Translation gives CASSQVSRGSNTEAFF.

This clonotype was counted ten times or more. CDR3 in DNA: TGTGCCAGCAGTTATAAGAGCAATCAGCCCCAGCATTTT. This translates into CASSYKSNQPQHF. The V and J genes are TRBV6-5 and TRBJ1-5, with D unclear. The CDR3 is made up of 13 amino acids. Trimming cost V 3 bases and J 1 base, with 4 bases left between them. Germline V gives CDR1 MNHEY, CDR2 SVGAGI.

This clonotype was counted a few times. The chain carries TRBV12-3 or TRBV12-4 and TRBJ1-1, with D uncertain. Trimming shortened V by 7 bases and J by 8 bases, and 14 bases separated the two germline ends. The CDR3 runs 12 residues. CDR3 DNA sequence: TGTGCCAGCACCAGGCCGGGCAGCGAAGCTTTCTTT. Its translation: CASTRPGSEAFF.

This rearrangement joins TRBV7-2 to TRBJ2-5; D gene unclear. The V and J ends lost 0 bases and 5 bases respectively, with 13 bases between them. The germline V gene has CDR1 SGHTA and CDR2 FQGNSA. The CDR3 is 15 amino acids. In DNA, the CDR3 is TGTGCCAGCAGCTTAGCGCTCCCCGGGCGCGAGACCCAGTACTTC. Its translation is CASSLALPGRETQYF. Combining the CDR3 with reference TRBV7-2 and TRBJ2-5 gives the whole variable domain GAGVSQSPSNKVTEKGKDVELRCDPISGHTALYWYRQSLGQGLEFLIYFQGNSAPDKSGLPSDRFSAERTGGSVSTLTIQRTQQEDSAVYLCASSLALPGRETQYFGPGTRLLVL.

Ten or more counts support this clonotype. CDR3 in DNA: TGTGCCAGCAGCGTCCAGACTAGCGGGGGGGTTGAGCAGTTCTTC. Translation gives CASSVQTSGGVEQFF. V is TRBV9 and J is TRBJ2-1, with 14 bases matching TRBD2. Germline assignment: CDR1 SGDLS and CDR2 YYNGEE. V dropped 2 bases and J dropped 9; count of bases not matched to a gene: 4. This CDR3 comprises 15 residues. The full variable domain, completed using reference TRBV9 and TRBJ2-1, is DSGVTQTPKHLITATGQRVTLRCSPRSGDLSVYWYQQSLDQGLQFLIQYYNGEERAKGNILERFSAQQFPDLHSELNLSSLELGDSALYFCASSVQTSGGVEQFFGPGTRLTVL.

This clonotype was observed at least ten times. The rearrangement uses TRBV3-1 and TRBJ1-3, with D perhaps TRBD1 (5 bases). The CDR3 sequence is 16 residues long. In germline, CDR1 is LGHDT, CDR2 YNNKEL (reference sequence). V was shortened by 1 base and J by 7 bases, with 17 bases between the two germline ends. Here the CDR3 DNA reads TGTGCCAGCAGCCAAGCGGGACTCCTACGTAGGAACACCATATATTTT. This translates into CASSQAGLLRRNTIYF.

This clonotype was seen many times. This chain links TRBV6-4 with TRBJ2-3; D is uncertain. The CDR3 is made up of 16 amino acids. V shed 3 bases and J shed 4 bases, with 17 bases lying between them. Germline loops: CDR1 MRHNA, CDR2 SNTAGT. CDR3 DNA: TGTGCCAGCAGTGAGTCCTATGGCTATCTCGCAGATACGCAGTATTTT. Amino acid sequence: CASSESYGYLADTQYF.

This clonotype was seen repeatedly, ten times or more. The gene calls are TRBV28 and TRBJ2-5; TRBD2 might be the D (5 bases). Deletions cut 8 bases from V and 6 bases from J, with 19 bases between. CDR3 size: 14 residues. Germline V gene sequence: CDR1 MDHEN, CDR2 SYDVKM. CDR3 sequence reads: CASYEGERTKTQYF. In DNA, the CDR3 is TGTGCCAGCTACGAGGGAGAAAGAACGAAGACCCAGTACTTC.

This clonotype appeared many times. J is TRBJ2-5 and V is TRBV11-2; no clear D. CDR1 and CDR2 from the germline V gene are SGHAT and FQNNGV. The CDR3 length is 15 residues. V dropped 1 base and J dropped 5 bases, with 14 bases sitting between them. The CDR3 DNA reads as TGTGCCAGCAGCTTAGCCTATAACCAGGCGGAGACCCAGTACTTC. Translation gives CASSLAYNQAETQYF. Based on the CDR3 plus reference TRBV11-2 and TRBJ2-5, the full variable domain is EAGVAQSPRYKIIEKRQSVAFWCNPISGHATLYWYQQILGQGPKLLIQFQNNGVVDDSQLPKDRFSAERLKGVDSTLKIQPAKLEDSAVYLCASSLAYNQAETQYFGPGTRLLVL.

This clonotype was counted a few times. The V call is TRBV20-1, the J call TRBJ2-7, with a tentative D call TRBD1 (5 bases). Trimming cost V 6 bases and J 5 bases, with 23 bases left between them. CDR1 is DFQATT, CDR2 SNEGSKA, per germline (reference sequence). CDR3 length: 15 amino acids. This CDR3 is CSARAFAVLSHEQYF. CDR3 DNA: TGCAGTGCCAGGGCGTTCGCGGTCCTAAGCCACGAGCAGTACTTC.

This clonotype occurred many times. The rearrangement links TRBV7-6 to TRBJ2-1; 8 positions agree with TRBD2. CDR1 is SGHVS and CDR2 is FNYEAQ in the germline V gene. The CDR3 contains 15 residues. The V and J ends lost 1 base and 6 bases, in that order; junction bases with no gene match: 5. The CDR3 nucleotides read TGTGCCAGCAGCTTAGTTGCGGGAGGTGGCAATGAGCAGTTCTTC. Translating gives CASSLVAGGGNEQFF.

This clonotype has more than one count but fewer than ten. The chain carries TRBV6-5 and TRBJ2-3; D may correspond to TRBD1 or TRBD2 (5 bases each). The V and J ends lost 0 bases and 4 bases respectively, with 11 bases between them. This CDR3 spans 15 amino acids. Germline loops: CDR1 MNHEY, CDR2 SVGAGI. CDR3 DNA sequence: TGTGCCAGCAGTTACTCGGGGAAGGGACCAGATACGCAGTATTTT. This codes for CASSYSGKGPDTQYF.

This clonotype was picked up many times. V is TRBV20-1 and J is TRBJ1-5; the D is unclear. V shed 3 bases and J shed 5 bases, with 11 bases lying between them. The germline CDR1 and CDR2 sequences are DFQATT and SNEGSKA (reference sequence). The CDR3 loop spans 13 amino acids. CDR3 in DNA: TGCAGTGCTAGTATTCAGCTTGATCAGCCCCAGCATTTT. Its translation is CSASIQLDQPQHF.

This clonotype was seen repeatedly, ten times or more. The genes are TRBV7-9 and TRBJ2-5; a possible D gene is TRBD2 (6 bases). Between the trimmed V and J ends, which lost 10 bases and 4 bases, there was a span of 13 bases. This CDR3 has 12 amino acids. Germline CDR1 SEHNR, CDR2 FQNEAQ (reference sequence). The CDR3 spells CAITGARETQYF. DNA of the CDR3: TGTGCCATTACGGGAGCGAGAGAGACCCAGTACTTC.

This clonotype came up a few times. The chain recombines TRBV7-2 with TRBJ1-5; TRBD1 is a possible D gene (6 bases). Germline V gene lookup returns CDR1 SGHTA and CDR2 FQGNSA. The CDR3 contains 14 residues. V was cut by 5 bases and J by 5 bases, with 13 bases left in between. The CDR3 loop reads CASSDWGGDQPQHF. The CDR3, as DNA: TGTGCCAGCAGCGACTGGGGGGGCGATCAGCCCCAGCATTTT. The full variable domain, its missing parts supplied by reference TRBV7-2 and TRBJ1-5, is GAGVSQSPSNKVTEKGKDVELRCDPISGHTALYWYRQSLGQGLEFLIYFQGNSAPDKSGLPSDRFSAERTGGSVSTLTIQRTQQEDSAVYLCASSDWGGDQPQHFGDGTRLSIL.

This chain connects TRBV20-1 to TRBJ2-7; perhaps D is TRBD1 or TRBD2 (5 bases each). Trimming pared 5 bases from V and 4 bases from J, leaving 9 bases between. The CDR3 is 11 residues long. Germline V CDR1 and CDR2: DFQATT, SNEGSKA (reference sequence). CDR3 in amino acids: CSAGDGYEQYF. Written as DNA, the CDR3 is TGCAGTGCTGGGGACGGTTACGAGCAGTACTTC.

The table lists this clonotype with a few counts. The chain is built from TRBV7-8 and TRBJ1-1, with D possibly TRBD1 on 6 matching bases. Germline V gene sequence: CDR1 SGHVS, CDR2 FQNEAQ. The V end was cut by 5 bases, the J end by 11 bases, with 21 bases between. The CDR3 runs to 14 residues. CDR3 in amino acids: CASSPSRGAFAAFF. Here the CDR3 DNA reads TGTGCCAGCAGCCCCAGTCGGGGGGCTTTCGCGGCTTTCTTT.

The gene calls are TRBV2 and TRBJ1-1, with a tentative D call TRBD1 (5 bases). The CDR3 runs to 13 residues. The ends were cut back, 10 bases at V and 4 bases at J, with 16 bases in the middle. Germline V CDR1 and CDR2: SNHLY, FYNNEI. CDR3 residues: CAIDPIGATEAFF. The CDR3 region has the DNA TGTGCCATCGATCCTATCGGGGCCACTGAAGCTTTCTTT.

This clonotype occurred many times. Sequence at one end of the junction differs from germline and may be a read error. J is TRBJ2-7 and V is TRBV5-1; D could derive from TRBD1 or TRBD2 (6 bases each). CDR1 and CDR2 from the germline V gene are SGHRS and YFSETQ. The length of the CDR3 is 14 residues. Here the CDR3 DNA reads TGTGCCAGCAGCTTAGTCGGGGGCTCGGACGAGCAGTACTTC. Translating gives CASSLVGGSDEQYF.

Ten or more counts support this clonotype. CDR3 nucleotides: TGTGCCAGCAGGACGCCGACAGGGAAGCATCAGCCCCAGCATTTT. Translated, it gives CASRTPTGKHQPQHF. The V call is TRBV6-2 or TRBV6-3, the J call TRBJ1-5; 7 bases match TRBD1. The V and J ends lost 6 bases and 5 bases, in that order; junction bases with no gene match: 10. In germline, CDR1 is MNHEY, CDR2 SVGEGT. The CDR3 length is 15 residues.

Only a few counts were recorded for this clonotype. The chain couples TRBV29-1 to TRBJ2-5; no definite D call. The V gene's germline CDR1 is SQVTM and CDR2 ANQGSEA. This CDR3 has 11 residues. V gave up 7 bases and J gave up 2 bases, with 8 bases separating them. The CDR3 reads CSGGGQETQYF. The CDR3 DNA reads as TGCAGCGGCGGCGGACAAGAGACCCAGTACTTC.

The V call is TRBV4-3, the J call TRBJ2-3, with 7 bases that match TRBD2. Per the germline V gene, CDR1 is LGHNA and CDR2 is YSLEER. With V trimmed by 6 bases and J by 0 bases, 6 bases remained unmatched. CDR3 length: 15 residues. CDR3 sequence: CASSTGGSSTDTQYF. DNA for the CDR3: TGCGCCAGCAGTACAGGCGGGAGTAGCACAGATACGCAGTATTTT.

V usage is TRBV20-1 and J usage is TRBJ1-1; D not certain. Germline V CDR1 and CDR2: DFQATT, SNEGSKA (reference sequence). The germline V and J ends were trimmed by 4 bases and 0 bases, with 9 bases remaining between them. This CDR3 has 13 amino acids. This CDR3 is CSATWVMNTEAFF. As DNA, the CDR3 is TGCAGTGCTACATGGGTAATGAACACTGAAGCTTTCTTT.

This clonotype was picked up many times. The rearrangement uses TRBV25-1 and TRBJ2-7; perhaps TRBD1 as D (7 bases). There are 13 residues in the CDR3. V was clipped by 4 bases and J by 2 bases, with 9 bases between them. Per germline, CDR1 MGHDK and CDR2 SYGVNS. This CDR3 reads CASSAGGPYEQYF. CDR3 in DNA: TGTGCCAGCAGTGCAGGGGGGCCCTACGAGCAGTACTTC.

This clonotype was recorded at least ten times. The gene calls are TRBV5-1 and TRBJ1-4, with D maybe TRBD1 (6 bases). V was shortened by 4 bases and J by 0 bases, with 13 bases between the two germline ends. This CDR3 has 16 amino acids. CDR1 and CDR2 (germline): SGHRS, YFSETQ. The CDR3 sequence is CASSGGGSATNEKLFF. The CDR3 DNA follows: TGCGCCAGCAGCGGGGGCGGGTCGGCAACTAATGAAAAACTGTTTTTT. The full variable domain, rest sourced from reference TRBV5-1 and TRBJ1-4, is KAGVTQTPRYLIKTRGQQVTLSCSPISGHRSVSWYQQTPGQGLQFLFEYFSETQRNKGNFPGRFSGRQFSNSRSEMNVSTLELGDSALYLCASSGGGSATNEKLFFGSGTQLSVL.

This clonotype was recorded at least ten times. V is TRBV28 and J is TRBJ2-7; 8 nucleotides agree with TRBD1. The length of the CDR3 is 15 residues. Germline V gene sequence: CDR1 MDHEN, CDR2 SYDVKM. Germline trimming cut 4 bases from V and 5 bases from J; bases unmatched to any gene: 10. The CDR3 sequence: CASSSPGQGADEQYF. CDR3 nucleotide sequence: TGTGCCAGCAGTTCGCCTGGGCAGGGGGCGGACGAGCAGTACTTC.

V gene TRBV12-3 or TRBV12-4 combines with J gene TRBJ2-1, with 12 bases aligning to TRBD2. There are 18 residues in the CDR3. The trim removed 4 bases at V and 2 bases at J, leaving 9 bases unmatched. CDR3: CASSSSYRTSGAYNEQFF. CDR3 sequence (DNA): TGTGCCAGCAGTTCGTCTTACCGGACTAGCGGGGCCTACAATGAGCAGTTCTTC.

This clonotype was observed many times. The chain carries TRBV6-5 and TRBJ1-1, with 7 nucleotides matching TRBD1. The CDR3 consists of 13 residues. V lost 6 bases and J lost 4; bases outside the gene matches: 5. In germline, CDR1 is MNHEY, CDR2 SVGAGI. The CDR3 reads CASRTTGVTEAFF. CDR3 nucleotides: TGTGCCAGCAGGACTACAGGGGTCACTGAAGCTTTCTTT.